The 9 T cell receptor beta chains given below trace back to one sample, sequenced in a study of OX40 agonist ivuxolimab in advanced cancers. TCRdb's table, derived via immunoSEQ multiplex PCR, lists solely in-frame clones and lacks some. The data show 130,000 or so clones, roughly 91% seen once. This specimen consisted of CD4+ or CD8+ T cells sorted from blood, obtained in a trial of the OX40 agonist ivuxolimab. The receptors derive from an adult with an advanced solid tumor such as melanoma, head and neck, liver or kidney cancer.

The chain combines TRBV20-1 with TRBJ1-2, with D uncertain. Germline values: CDR1 DFQATT, CDR2 SNEGSKA (reference sequence). The length of the CDR3 is 11 residues. The V gene lost 3 bases and the J gene lost 4 bases, with 6 bases spanning the gap. The DNA of the CDR3 is TGCAGTGCTAGCTTGGGCTATGGCTACACCTTC. Its protein is CSASLGYGYTF.

The chain employs TRBV7-8 and TRBJ1-4; D remains ambiguous. This CDR3 region has 15 residues. V dropped 5 bases and J dropped 8 bases, with 18 bases sitting between them. Germline V gene sequence: CDR1 SGHVS, CDR2 FQNEAQ. The CDR3 loop is CASSPGLRNWEKLFF. The CDR3 nucleotides are TGTGCCAGCAGCCCAGGCCTACGTAACTGGGAAAAACTGTTTTTT.

This chain uses TRBV2 with TRBJ2-7; 11 nucleotides line up with TRBD1. The V gene's germline CDR1 is SNHLY and CDR2 FYNNEI. The V and J ends lost 8 bases and 6 bases, in that order; junction bases with no gene match: 6. The CDR3 contains 13 residues. The CDR3 region has the DNA TGTGCCAGCGACCGGGACAGGGGGGGCGAGCAGTACTTC. This encodes CASDRDRGGEQYF.

V usage is TRBV2 and J usage is TRBJ2-5, with TRBD2 identical over 10 bases. Trimming removed 9 bases from V and 3 bases from J; junction bases left unmatched: 4. CDR3 length: 13 residues. Germline-derived CDR1 and CDR2 are SNHLY and FYNNEI. The CDR3: CARGGTSEETQYF. The CDR3, as DNA: TGTGCCAGAGGGGGGACTAGCGAAGAGACCCAGTACTTC.

This rearrangement joins TRBV28 to TRBJ1-4, with 8 positions matching TRBD1. Germline CDR1 is MDHEN and CDR2 is SYDVKM. V dropped 5 bases and J dropped 10; count of bases not matched to a gene: 12. The CDR3 consists of 15 residues. CDR3 sequence reads: CASSPTGTGLGKLFF. The CDR3 coding sequence is TGTGCCAGCAGTCCGACCGGGACAGGTCTGGGAAAACTGTTTTTT. The full variable domain, completed using reference TRBV28 and TRBJ1-4, is DVKVTQSSRYLVKRTGEKVFLECVQDMDHENMFWYRQDPGLGLRLIYFSYDVKMKEKGDIPEGYSVSREKKERFSLILESASTNQTSMYLCASSPTGTGLGKLFFGSGTQLSVL.

V usage is TRBV7-3 and J usage is TRBJ1-2, with D perhaps TRBD1 (5 bases). Between the trimmed V and J ends, which lost 2 bases and 1 base, there was a span of 5 bases. Germline V gene lookup returns CDR1 SGHTA and CDR2 FQGTGA. CDR3 length: 13 residues. The CDR3 loop reads CASSLDSNYGYTF. In nucleotides, the CDR3 is TGTGCCAGCAGCTTAGACAGTAACTATGGCTACACCTTC.

This clone was recorded once. The J gene is TRBJ2-4, the V gene TRBV2; TRBD2 might be the D (6 bases). The CDR3 loop spans 12 amino acids. The germline CDR1 and CDR2 sequences are SNHLY and FYNNEI. With 2 bases removed from V and 14 bases from J, the gap between germline ends came to 13 bases. CDR3 region: CASSEIGTGKYF. The CDR3 DNA reads as TGTGCCAGCAGTGAAATAGGGACTGGAAAGTACTTC.

V gene TRBV10-1 combines with J gene TRBJ1-4, with D uncertain. From germline, CDR1 is WNHNN and CDR2 SYGVQD (reference sequence). The CDR3 totals 14 residues. V dropped 8 bases and J dropped 0 bases, with 10 bases sitting between them. The chain's CDR3 is CASGFGTTNEKLFF. For the CDR3, the DNA is TGCGCCAGCGGGTTCGGGACAACTAATGAAAAACTGTTTTTT.

CDR3 sequence: CASSSPPGQSYEQYF. CDR3 DNA sequence: TGTGCCAGCAGCTCGCCCCCGGGACAAAGCTACGAGCAGTACTTC. The chain joins TRBV5-4 to TRBJ2-7; perhaps TRBD1 as D (6 bases). In germline, CDR1 is SGHNT, CDR2 YYREEE (reference sequence). V lost 3 bases, J lost 3 bases, and 16 bases lay in between. This CDR3 contains 15 residues.